A selection of T cell receptor beta chains follows, all from one sample in a study of T cell responses to AZD1222 COVID-19 vaccine. Method: immunoSEQ multiplex PCR; TCRdb's copy keeps in-frame clones and lacks some. The table shows 13,000 or so clones, with about four fifths occurring only once. Source: peripheral blood, taken 28 days after the second AZD1222 dose. Receptors originate from an adult who received the AZD1222 COVID-19 vaccine. CDR3s include the opening cysteine and the closing phenylalanine or tryptophan. D genes are given only for firm matches. Some rows have no size entry. The others give once, few or many, or a class for an expanded clone.

clone_size | d_call | j_call | v_call | cdr3_aa | cdr3_nt
. | . | TRBJ2-2 | TRBV12-3/TRBV12-4 | CASRAGELFF | TGTGCCAGCCGAGCCGGGGAGCTGTTTTTT
. | . | TRBJ1-1 | TRBV10-3 | CAISESTEAFF | TGTGCCATCAGTGAGTCTACTGAAGCTTTCTTT
. | . | TRBJ1-1 | TRBV12-3/TRBV12-4 | CASTRNTEAFF | TGTGCCAGCACCAGGAACACTGAAGCTTTCTTT
. | . | TRBJ2-3 | TRBV20-1 | CSASLGDTQYF | TGCAGTGCTAGTTTAGGAGATACGCAGTATTTT
. | . | TRBJ2-1 | TRBV11-2 | CASLQGPGDEQFF | TGTGCCAGCCTACAGGGACCAGGCGATGAGCAGTTCTTC
once | . | TRBJ1-3 | TRBV5-6 | CASSLQFDTIYF | TGTGCCAGCAGTCTTCAGTTTGACACCATATATTTT
. | . | TRBJ1-1 | TRBV5-1 | CASSFNYWQGNTEAFF | TGCGCCAGCAGCTTCAATTACTGGCAGGGGAACACTGAAGCTTTCTTT
. | . | TRBJ1-2 | TRBV12-3/TRBV12-4 | CASSLSRGGYTF | TGTGCCAGCAGTTTATCCCGGGGTGGCTACACCTTC
once | TRBD1 | TRBJ2-7 | TRBV3-1/TRBV3-2 | CASSQGDRGHFEQYF | TGTGCCAGCAGCCAGGGGGACAGGGGGCATTTCGAGCAGTACTTC
. | . | TRBJ2-2 | TRBV19 | CASSNLPNTGELFF | TGTGCCAGTAGTAATTTACCGAACACCGGGGAGCTGTTTTTT
. | . | TRBJ2-2 | TRBV7-9 | CASSNRRGGGTGELFF | TGTGCCAGCAGTAACAGAAGGGGCGGCGGGACCGGGGAGCTGTTTTTT
. | . | TRBJ2-3 | TRBV29-1 | CSGGYREGADTQYF | TGCAGCGGGGGATACAGGGAAGGGGCAGATACGCAGTATTTT
. | . | TRBJ1-2 | TRBV29-1 | CSVEWGNYGYTF | TGCAGCGTTGAGTGGGGTAACTATGGCTACACCTTC
. | . | TRBJ1-5 | TRBV5-6 | CASSLAGGVGNQPQHF | TGTGCCAGCAGCTTGGCAGGTGGAGTGGGCAATCAGCCCCAGCATTTT
. | . | TRBJ2-7 | TRBV28 | CATWSSSSYEQYF | TGTGCCACCTGGAGCAGTTCCTCCTACGAGCAGTACTTC
. | . | TRBJ2-2 | TRBV5-4 | CASSPGAPNTGELFF | TGTGCCAGCAGCCCCGGGGCCCCGAACACCGGGGAGCTGTTTTTT
medium-sized | TRBD2 | TRBJ2-3 | TRBV7-3 | CASSSPTSGVYTDTQYF | TGTGCCAGCAGCTCCCCTACTAGCGGGGTATACACAGATACGCAGTATTTT
. | TRBD2 | TRBJ2-7 | TRBV18 | CASSPPASGRAYEQYF | TGTGCCAGCTCACCACCGGCAAGCGGGAGGGCCTACGAGCAGTACTTC
. | . | TRBJ2-7 | TRBV6-5 | CASSSGQRTQAPLF | TGTGCCAGCAGTTCTGGGCAGCGGACCCAAGCACCTCTCTTC
. | TRBD2 | TRBJ2-7 | TRBV5-1 | CASSKGLAAGDEQYF | TGCGCCAGCAGCAAGGGACTCGCCGCGGGGGATGAGCAGTACTTC
. | . | TRBJ1-6 | TRBV7-2 | CASSFMVPDTLHF | TGTGCCAGCAGCTTTATGGTCCCCGACACCCTCCACTTT
. | TRBD1 | TRBJ1-2 | TRBV2 | CASSRQGDSFGYTF | TGTGCCAGCAGTAGACAGGGCGATAGTTTTGGCTACACCTTC
. | . | TRBJ1-1 | TRBV7-9 | CASSLGPSTAFF | TGTGCCAGCAGCCTGGGGCCGAGTACTGCTTTCTTT
. | . | TRBJ1-2 | TRBV7-9 | CASSSHPPDGYTF | TGTGCCAGCAGCTCCCACCCCCCGGACGGCTACACCTTC
. | . | TRBJ2-5 | TRBV28 | CASGHKPNQETQYF | TGTGCCAGCGGACACAAGCCGAACCAAGAGACCCAGTACTTC
. | . | TRBJ1-2 | TRBV4-3 | CASSQVLMDYGYTF | TGCGCCAGCAGCCAAGTTCTCATGGACTATGGCTACACCTTC
once | . | TRBJ2-1 | TRBV7-3 | CASSSDPQLTNSNEQFF | TGTGCCAGCAGCTCGGATCCTCAGCTAACTAACTCCAATGAGCAGTTCTTC
. | . | TRBJ1-5 | TRBV2 | CASEAGYNQPQHF | TGTGCCAGCGAGGCTGGTTACAATCAGCCCCAGCATTTT
. | . | TRBJ1-6 | TRBV6-1 | CASSEGWATTNSPLHF | TGTGCCAGCAGTGAAGGGTGGGCCACGACGAATTCACCCCTCCACTTT
. | TRBD1 | TRBJ1-1 | TRBV4-2 | CASSHMGQMNTEAFF | TGTGCCAGCAGCCATATGGGACAGATGAACACTGAAGCTTTCTTT
. | . | TRBJ2-1 | TRBV6-5 | CASSLGRGSYNEQFF | TGTGCCAGCAGTTTGGGCAGGGGCTCCTACAATGAGCAGTTCTTC
once | TRBD1 | TRBJ1-1 | TRBV29-1 | CSARTGAMNTEAFF | TGCAGCGCCCGGACAGGGGCGATGAACACTGAAGCTTTCTTT
. | . | TRBJ1-4 | TRBV28 | CASSLAGAKEKLFF | TGTGCCAGCAGTTTAGCAGGGGCAAAGGAAAAACTGTTTTTT
few | . | TRBJ2-7 | TRBV28 | CASTSFKSWGYEQYF | TGTGCCAGCACCAGCTTCAAATCCTGGGGCTACGAGCAGTACTTC
few | . | TRBJ2-3 | TRBV18 | CASSLNDRSPSSTDTQYF | TGTGCCAGCTCACTAAACGACAGAAGCCCTTCTAGCACAGATACGCAGTATTTT
. | TRBD1 | TRBJ2-2 | TRBV5-1 | CASRGQGNTGELFF | TGCGCCAGCAGGGGACAGGGGAACACCGGGGAGCTGTTTTTT
. | . | TRBJ2-7 | TRBV6-1 | CASSEDVRRDGAYEQYF | TGTGCCAGCAGTGAAGACGTAAGGCGGGACGGGGCCTACGAGCAGTACTTC
. | . | TRBJ2-5 | TRBV4-1 | CASSQRAAGIQETQYF | TGCGCCAGCAGCCAGAGGGCCGCCGGAATTCAAGAGACCCAGTACTTC
. | TRBD1 | TRBJ2-7 | TRBV5-4 | CASSLGTGISYEQYF | TGTGCCAGCAGCTTGGGGACAGGCATCTCCTACGAGCAGTACTTC
. | . | TRBJ2-1 | TRBV30 | CAWGHSRVIGNEQFF | TGTGCCTGGGGCCATTCCAGGGTGATTGGTAATGAGCAGTTCTTC
. | . | TRBJ2-7 | TRBV19 | CASSMGQVGSEQYF | TGTGCCAGTAGTATGGGTCAGGTAGGATCCGAGCAGTACTTC
. | . | TRBJ2-3 | TRBV29-1 | CSVQDGSTDTQYF | TGCAGCGTCCAAGACGGAAGCACAGATACGCAGTATTTT
. | . | TRBJ2-1 | TRBV10-3 | CAISESTGSNEQFF | TGTGCCATCAGTGAGTCCACAGGTTCCAATGAGCAGTTCTTC
. | . | TRBJ1-2 | TRBV2 | CASSPDRQDYGYTF | TGTGCCAGCAGCCCGGACAGACAAGACTATGGCTACACCTTC
. | . | TRBJ1-5 | TRBV4-1 | CASRGPGFNQPQHF | TGCGCCAGCAGAGGACCGGGCTTCAATCAGCCCCAGCATTTT
. | . | TRBJ1-1 | TRBV6-5 | CASTGQSLNTEAFF | TGTGCCAGCACCGGACAGAGTTTGAACACTGAAGCTTTCTTT